The 21 T cell receptor beta chains given below trace back to one sample, sequenced in a study of human T cells and chemical hapten exposure. In TCRdb, the RACE reads were re-called with MiXCR into one record per CDR3 protein. The sample contains 280,000 or so distinct CDR3 sequences, approximately 8% of which appear only once. Regarding time point: pre-sensitization, week 0. Described treatment: therapeutic diphenylcyclopropenone sensitization with weekly scalp DPC. Sequenced material: whole blood, taken in connection with sensitization to the hapten diphenylcyclopropenone (DPC). These receptors all come from a man aged 18 to 35 with alopecia areata. Some clones in this sample may be carry-over from other donors' samples.

This clonotype has only a few counts. The V call is TRBV12-3 or TRBV12-4, the J call TRBJ1-1, with TRBD1 matching over 8 bases. The CDR3 extends over 12 amino acids. V was clipped by 5 bases and J by 10 bases; unmatched bases: 6. The CDR3 protein is CASSAVQGGAFF. The CDR3 DNA is TGTGCCAGCAGTGCGGTACAGGGGGGAGCTTTCTTT.

This clonotype was counted many times. The CDR3 coding sequence is TGCAGCGTTGAGAAATCGGGCGGGGAGCTGTTTTTT. It specifies CSVEKSGGELFF. This rearrangement joins TRBV29-1 to TRBJ2-2; D remains unclear. Trimming took 3 bases from V and 7 from J, leaving 9 bases between them. This CDR3 region has 12 residues. Germline values: CDR1 SQVTM, CDR2 ANQGSEA.

This clonotype was found a few times. This chain links TRBV19 with TRBJ2-1, with TRBD2 as a possible D gene (6 bases). The CDR3 is 13 amino acids. CDR1 LNHDA and CDR2 SQIVND come from the germline V gene (reference sequence). V shed 5 bases and J shed 4 bases, with 9 bases lying between them. CDR3 sequence: CASSRRVYNEQFF. DNA for the CDR3: TGTGCCAGTAGTCGGAGGGTGTACAATGAGCAGTTCTTC.

V and J are TRBV20-1 and TRBJ2-2; the D is unclear. Between the trimmed V and J ends, which lost 3 bases and 3 bases, there was a span of 11 bases. Germline CDR1 and CDR2: DFQATT and SNEGSKA (reference sequence). The CDR3 spans 14 residues. The CDR3 is CSASTWVDTGELFF. CDR3 DNA sequence: TGCAGTGCTAGTACTTGGGTGGACACCGGGGAGCTGTTTTTT.

The chain employs TRBV11-2 and TRBJ1-5; no clear D. The germline V gene encodes CDR1 SGHAT and CDR2 FQNNGV. Trimming took 1 base from V and 3 from J, leaving 10 bases between them. The CDR3 consists of 15 residues. The CDR3: CASSLAGNANQPQHF. For the CDR3, the DNA is TGTGCCAGCAGCTTAGCGGGGAACGCCAATCAGCCCCAGCATTTT. Together with reference TRBV11-2 and TRBJ1-5, the CDR3 gives the full variable domain: EAGVAQSPRYKIIEKRQSVAFWCNPISGHATLYWYQQILGQGPKLLIQFQNNGVVDDSQLPKDRFSAERLKGVDSTLKIQPAKLEDSAVYLCASSLAGNANQPQHFGDGTRLSIL.

V and J are TRBV10-3 and TRBJ2-3, with unresolved D. Germline CDR1 ENHRY, CDR2 SYGVKD. The germline V and J ends were trimmed by 8 bases and 2 bases, with 11 bases remaining between them. This CDR3 contains 13 residues. The CDR3: CAISPSSTDTQYF. Written as DNA, the CDR3 is TGTGCCATCTCACCGTCCTCCACAGATACGCAGTATTTT.

This clonotype showed up just a few times. J is TRBJ1-3 and V is TRBV20-1; D may be TRBD1 (5 bases). This CDR3 spans 14 amino acids. Germline V lookup: CDR1 DFQATT, CDR2 SNEGSKA (reference sequence). V lost 3 bases and J lost 11, with 20 bases in between. CDR3 in DNA: TGCAGTGCTAGGGACTCCTATATTGGGGGTGCCATATATTTT. This translates into CSARDSYIGGAIYF.

This clonotype was picked up a small number of times. The chain is built from TRBV29-1 and TRBJ2-1; TRBD1 is a possible D gene (6 bases). The CDR3 has 15 amino acids. Trimming cost V 4 bases and J 2 bases, with 15 bases left between them. Germline assignment: CDR1 SQVTM and CDR2 ANQGSEA. The CDR3 region has the DNA TGCAGCGTTGGAGGAAGGGGGTCCGCCTACAATGAGCAGTTCTTC. Protein: CSVGGRGSAYNEQFF.

This clonotype was observed a few times. The chain joins TRBV20-1 to TRBJ1-6, with TRBD1 as a possible D gene (6 bases). The CDR3 is 10 residues long. The germline CDR1 and CDR2 sequences are DFQATT and SNEGSKA (reference sequence). V was clipped by 7 bases and J by 11 bases, with 9 bases between them. The CDR3 sequence is CSVTGPPLHF. As DNA, the CDR3 is TGCAGTGTTACAGGGCCACCCCTCCACTTT.

The gene calls are TRBV7-2 and TRBJ2-7; a possible D gene is TRBD2 (6 bases). CDR1 is SGHTA and CDR2 is FQGNSA in the germline V gene. The length of the CDR3 is 15 residues. V shed 1 base and J shed 6 bases, with 16 bases lying between them. CDR3 amino acids: CASSLGRGRMGEQYF. The CDR3 bases are TGTGCCAGCAGCTTAGGTCGGGGGAGGATGGGCGAGCAGTACTTC.

This clonotype was detected a few times. The chain has TRBV5-5 and TRBJ2-3; D not resolved. The length of the CDR3 is 14 residues. The germline CDR1 and CDR2 sequences are SGHKS and YYEKEE (reference sequence). Trimming removed 0 bases from V and 2 bases from J, with 7 bases in between. The CDR3 DNA is TGTGCCAGCAGCTTGGCCCCAGCCACAGATACGCAGTATTTT. This sequence encodes CASSLAPATDTQYF.

This rearrangement joins TRBV28 to TRBJ2-7; perhaps D is TRBD1 or TRBD2 (5 bases each). Per the germline V gene, CDR1 is MDHEN and CDR2 is SYDVKM. The length of the CDR3 is 12 residues. The V end was cut by 5 bases, the J end by 5 bases, with 10 bases between. The CDR3 DNA follows: TGTGCCAGCAGTAACCGAGGGGACGAGCAGTACTTC. This translates into CASSNRGDEQYF.

This chain uses TRBV6-2 or TRBV6-3 with TRBJ1-5, with a tentative D call TRBD1 (6 bases). Germline V gene lookup returns CDR1 MNHEY and CDR2 SVGEGT. The length of the CDR3 is 15 residues. Trimming cost V 8 bases and J 4 bases, with 18 bases left between them. The CDR3 loop is CASSIGTDRNQPQHF. DNA of the CDR3: TGTGCCAGCTCCATCGGAACCGACAGGAATCAGCCCCAGCATTTT.

This clonotype was picked up a small number of times. This chain joins TRBV4-1 and TRBJ2-3; D not resolved. The CDR3 sequence is 15 residues long. The germline V gene encodes CDR1 MGHRA and CDR2 YSYEKL. V was clipped by 1 base and J by 2 bases, with 10 bases between them. CDR3 nucleotide sequence: TGCGCCAGCAGCCAAGGGCGGACCTACACAGATACGCAGTATTTT. Its translation: CASSQGRTYTDTQYF.

This clonotype was counted only a few times. V is TRBV27 and J is TRBJ1-2; D possibly corresponds to TRBD1 (5 bases). CDR3 length: 13 residues. The germline V gene has CDR1 MNHEY and CDR2 SMNVEV (reference sequence). V was clipped by 3 bases and J by 5 bases, with 10 bases between them. CDR3 in amino acids: CASSFSDSYGYTF. As DNA, the CDR3 is TGTGCCAGCAGTTTCTCAGACAGTTATGGCTACACCTTC.

A few counts support this clonotype. The chain links TRBV12-3 or TRBV12-4 to TRBJ1-1; D remains unclear. The CDR3 is 16 amino acids. V dropped 6 bases and J dropped 5 bases, with 22 bases sitting between them. CDR3 DNA sequence: TGTGCCAGCAGCCCCCTTTTTCGATCTCAGAGTACTGAAGCTTTCTTT. Its protein is CASSPLFRSQSTEAFF.

This chain uses TRBV12-3 or TRBV12-4 with TRBJ1-1; 10 bases are a match to TRBD1. Trimming cost V 6 bases and J 4 bases; bases outside gene matches: 14. This CDR3 has 17 amino acids. CDR3 nucleotide sequence: TGTGCCAGCAGACCGCTGACAGGGGGCCTGGTGTGCACTGAAGCTTTCTTT. It encodes CASRPLTGGLVCTEAFF.

This clonotype was found a few times. The chain combines TRBV5-6 with TRBJ1-3; D unresolved. Germline V gives CDR1 SGHDT, CDR2 YYEEEE. V was clipped by 0 bases and J by 4 bases, with 14 bases between them. CDR3 size: 16 residues. The CDR3 DNA sequence: TGTGCCAGCAGCTTGGATTGGTCTCCTGGGGGAAACACCATATATTTT. Protein: CASSLDWSPGGNTIYF.

The genes are TRBV10-2 and TRBJ2-1; maybe TRBD2 (6 bases). CDR3 length: 16 residues. Germline V gene sequence: CDR1 WSHSY, CDR2 SAAADI. The V end was cut by 6 bases, the J end by 5 bases, with 20 bases between. CDR3 protein: CASSARPLAINNEQFF. The CDR3 DNA is TGCGCCAGCAGCGCCCGCCCGCTAGCGATTAACAATGAGCAGTTCTTC.

J is TRBJ2-7 and V is TRBV5-6; weak D call: TRBD2 (5 bases). The CDR3 is 16 amino acids. Germline V gene sequence: CDR1 SGHDT, CDR2 YYEEEE. V dropped 0 bases and J dropped 4 bases, with 17 bases sitting between them. CDR3 sequence: CASSLAVGSSLYEQYV. Written as DNA, the CDR3 is TGTGCCAGCAGCTTGGCCGTGGGGAGTTCGTTATACGAGCAGTACGTC.

The rearrangement links TRBV7-9 to TRBJ1-4; TRBD1 matches 7 bases. The germline CDR1 and CDR2 sequences are SEHNR and FQNEAQ (reference sequence). This CDR3 region has 14 residues. V was clipped by 1 base and J by 6 bases; unmatched bases: 2. CDR3 amino acids: CASSLDTGDEKLFF. CDR3 coding DNA: TGTGCCAGCAGCTTAGACACAGGGGATGAAAAACTGTTTTTT.